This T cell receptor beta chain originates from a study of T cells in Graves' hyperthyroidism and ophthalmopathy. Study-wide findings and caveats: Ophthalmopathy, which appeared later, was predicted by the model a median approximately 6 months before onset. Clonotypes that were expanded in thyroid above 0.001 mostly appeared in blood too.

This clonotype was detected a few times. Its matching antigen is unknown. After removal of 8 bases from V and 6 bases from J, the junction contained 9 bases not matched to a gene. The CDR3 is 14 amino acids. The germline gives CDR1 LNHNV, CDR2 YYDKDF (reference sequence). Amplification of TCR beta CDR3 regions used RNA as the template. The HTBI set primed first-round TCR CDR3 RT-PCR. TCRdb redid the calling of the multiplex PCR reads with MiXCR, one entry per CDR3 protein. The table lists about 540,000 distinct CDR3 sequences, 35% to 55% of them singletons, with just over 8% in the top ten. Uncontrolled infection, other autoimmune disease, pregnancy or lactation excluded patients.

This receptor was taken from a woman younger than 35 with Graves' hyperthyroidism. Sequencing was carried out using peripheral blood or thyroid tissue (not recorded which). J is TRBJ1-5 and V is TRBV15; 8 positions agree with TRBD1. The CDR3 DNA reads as TGTGCCACCTCGCTACAGGGGGGTAGTCAGCCCCAGCATTTT. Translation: CATSLQGGSQPQHF.